This T cell receptor (beta chain) comes out of a study of vaccination effects on CD4 cells after COVID-19. Sequencing used immunoSEQ multiplex PCR; TCRdb keeps in-frame clones, though not all of them. Among approximately 61,000 clones listed, 73% were seen once. Antigen-specific CD4+ T cells expanded by the ViraFEST assay with viral peptide pools were then sequenced. Culture lasted 10 days before CD4+ T cell isolation. Two-dose vaccination with either BNT162b2 or mRNA-1273 was given to the participants. As for this clone: No antigen is known for it.

V was clipped by 0 bases and J by 4 bases; unmatched bases: 3. The germline V gene encodes CDR1 MNHEY and CDR2 SVGAGI. The CDR3 loop spans 15 amino acids. The gene calls are TRBV6-5 and TRBJ2-3; 8 bases align to TRBD1. The sample in question was CD4+ T cells from PBMCs cultured with HCoV-229E spike peptides, obtained after COVID-19 vaccination. The clonotype comes from a human donor who received a COVID-19 vaccine. The CDR3 nucleotides are TGTGCCAGCAGTTACTCCAGGGGGCGCCCAGATACGCAGTATTTT. Residues: CASSYSRGRPDTQYF.